These 20 T cell receptor beta chains were all obtained from the same sample, sequenced in a study of neurological immune-mediated disorders. TCRdb itself ran the 5' RACE reads through MiXCR, one entry per CDR3 protein. This sample has 60,000 to 70,000 distinct CDR3 sequences, with roughly 5.6% found just once. The sequenced sample consisted of PBMCs. The source is a human donor with multiple sclerosis. The donor label of this sample is uncertain.

This CDR3 reads CASSRRSSYNEQFF. The DNA of the CDR3 is TGTGCCAGCAGCCGGCGGAGCTCCTACAATGAGCAGTTCTTC. This sequence joins TRBV14 and TRBJ2-1; D gene ambiguous. This CDR3 is 14 amino acids long. Germline V gives CDR1 SGHDN, CDR2 FVKESK. With 4 bases removed from V and 0 bases from J, the gap between germline ends came to 7 bases.

This clonotype was detected ten times or more. V is TRBV7-2 and J is TRBJ2-5, with D hard to call. The ends were cut back, 3 bases at V and 2 bases at J, with 10 bases in the middle. The V gene's germline CDR1 is SGHTA and CDR2 FQGNSA. The CDR3 runs to 14 residues. The CDR3 DNA reads TGTGCCAGCAGCTTCCGGACGGCTCAAGAGACCCAGTACTTC. This encodes CASSFRTAQETQYF. The complete variable domain, with remaining parts taken from reference TRBV7-2 and TRBJ2-5, reads GAGVSQSPSNKVTEKGKDVELRCDPISGHTALYWYRQSLGQGLEFLIYFQGNSAPDKSGLPSDRFSAERTGGSVSTLTIQRTQQEDSAVYLCASSFRTAQETQYFGPGTRLLVL.

This clonotype was observed a handful of times. The chain employs TRBV19 and TRBJ1-2; D is undetermined. Deletions cut 0 bases from V and 4 bases from J, with 6 bases between. The CDR3 contains 13 residues. The germline V gene has CDR1 LNHDA and CDR2 SQIVND (reference sequence). The CDR3 DNA reads TGTGCCAGTAGTATAGAAGGGAGCTATGGCTACACCTTC. Amino acids: CASSIEGSYGYTF. Full variable domain (remainder filled in from reference TRBV19 and TRBJ1-2): DGGITQSPKYLFRKEGQNVTLSCEQNLNHDAMYWYRQDPGQGLRLIYYSQIVNDFQKGDIAEGYSVSREKKESFPLTVTSAQKNPTAFYLCASSIEGSYGYTFGSGTRLTVV.

This clonotype was found many times. The rearrangement links TRBV10-3 to TRBJ2-7; TRBD1 matches 8 bases. CDR1 and CDR2 from the germline V gene are ENHRY and SYGVKD. This CDR3 region has 14 residues. The trim removed 7 bases at V and 0 bases at J, leaving 5 bases unmatched. Here the CDR3 DNA reads TGTGCCATCAATACACAGGGGGTCTCCTACGAGCAGTACTTC. Its protein is CAINTQGVSYEQYF.

This clonotype has at least ten counts. The chain joins TRBV20-1 to TRBJ1-4, with 7 bases that match TRBD1. The V gene's germline CDR1 is DFQATT and CDR2 SNEGSKA (reference sequence). This CDR3 is built from 13 residues. The V and J ends lost 2 bases and 7 bases, in that order; junction bases with no gene match: 4. For the CDR3, the DNA is TGCAGTGCTAGAACAGGGGCGCTTGAAAAACTGTTTTTT. It translates to CSARTGALEKLFF.

This clonotype was seen ten or more times. V usage is TRBV11-1 and J usage is TRBJ2-2, with TRBD1 matching 7 bases. Germline CDR1 is SGHAT and CDR2 is FQDESV (reference sequence). V shed 3 bases, J shed 5 bases, and the junction held 6 bases outside the gene matches. This CDR3 contains 15 residues. The CDR3 nucleotides are TGTGCCAGCAGCTTGACCAACAGGGGTACCGGGGAGCTGTTTTTT. Translating it yields CASSLTNRGTGELFF.

The J gene is TRBJ2-2, the V gene TRBV5-1; D is undetermined. Germline values: CDR1 SGHRS, CDR2 YFSETQ. CDR3 length: 14 residues. The germline V and J ends were trimmed by 4 bases and 0 bases, with 7 bases remaining between them. CDR3 residues: CASSMGTNTGELFF. CDR3 sequence (DNA): TGCGCCAGCAGCATGGGCACGAACACCGGGGAGCTGTTTTTT.

The J gene is TRBJ2-7, the V gene TRBV4-3; weak D call: TRBD1 (6 bases). The CDR3 spans 14 residues. Germline loops: CDR1 LGHNA, CDR2 YSLEER. Trimming removed 0 bases at V and 4 bases at J, with 10 bases between. CDR3 residues: CASSQDSRGYEQYF. The CDR3 nucleotides read TGCGCCAGCAGCCAAGATAGCAGGGGATACGAGCAGTACTTC.

This chain links TRBV2 with TRBJ2-7, with D possibly being TRBD2 (7 bases). Germline V lookup: CDR1 SNHLY, CDR2 FYNNEI. The CDR3 is made up of 11 amino acids. The ends were cut back, 6 bases at V and 13 bases at J, with 16 bases in the middle. For the CDR3, the DNA is TGTGCCAGCAGGGCGGGGGCTGAGAATTACTTC. Translation: CASRAGAENYF.

This clonotype came up many times. The V call is TRBV24-1, the J call TRBJ1-2; D is uncertain. Germline V lookup: CDR1 KGHDR, CDR2 SFDVKD. The CDR3 loop spans 12 amino acids. Trimming cost V 4 bases and J 8 bases, with 10 bases left between them. CDR3 nucleotide sequence: TGTGCCACCAGTGAGGAGGGAGGAGGCTACACCTTC. Its translation is CATSEEGGGYTF.

This clonotype was seen at least ten times. The chain recombines TRBV5-1 with TRBJ2-3; 8 nucleotides line up with TRBD1. This CDR3 region has 15 residues. In germline, CDR1 is SGHRS, CDR2 YFSETQ. After removal of 0 bases from V and 7 bases from J, the junction contained 7 bases not matched to a gene. CDR3 in DNA: TGCGCCAGCAGCTTGGTCCAGGGGGCTGAATATACGCAGTATTTT. Amino acids: CASSLVQGAEYTQYF.

This clonotype was found a few times. The chain joins TRBV19 to TRBJ2-1, with D unclear. Germline V lookup: CDR1 LNHDA, CDR2 SQIVND (reference sequence). The ends were cut back, 3 bases at V and 6 bases at J, with 9 bases in the middle. The CDR3 covers 13 residues. As DNA, the CDR3 is TGTGCCAGTAGTATTTTAGGGCGCAATGAGCAGTTCTTC. Its protein is CASSILGRNEQFF.

This clonotype was observed at least ten times. The chain couples TRBV5-1 to TRBJ2-6; 10 positions agree with TRBD2. CDR1 is SGHRS and CDR2 is YFSETQ in the germline V gene. After removal of 1 base from V and 4 bases from J, the junction contained 5 bases not matched to a gene. CDR3 length: 17 residues. The CDR3 coding sequence is TGCGCCAGCAGCTTGCATAGCGGGGGGTCCGGGGCCAACGTCCTGACTTTC. Encoded protein: CASSLHSGGSGANVLTF.

This clonotype was observed at least ten times. CDR3 bases: TGTGCCAGCAGCGGAGCGGAGGGGACGAACACTGAAGCTTTCTTT. This sequence encodes CASSGAEGTNTEAFF. V usage is TRBV9 and J usage is TRBJ1-1; D is perhaps TRBD1 (5 bases). The CDR3 runs to 15 residues. V was trimmed by 3 bases and J by 1 base, leaving 13 bases between them. Per the germline V gene, CDR1 is SGDLS and CDR2 is YYNGEE.

This clonotype was counted at least ten times. The chain carries TRBV12-3 or TRBV12-4 and TRBJ1-1; D is ambiguous. The V and J ends lost 5 bases and 10 bases respectively, with 17 bases between them. The CDR3 spans 13 residues. Written as DNA, the CDR3 is TGTGCCAGCAGTCCCTTCGCCGTTCTCGGAGCTTTCTTT. Its translation is CASSPFAVLGAFF.

This clonotype was counted many times. CDR3 loop: CASGLATGENTEAFF. In DNA form, the CDR3 reads TGTGCCAGCGGACTAGCGACAGGGGAGAACACTGAAGCTTTCTTT. This chain links TRBV28 with TRBJ1-1; TRBD1 agrees at 8 bases. This CDR3 spans 15 amino acids. With V trimmed by 8 bases and J by 1 base, 9 bases remained unmatched. Germline V gene data show CDR1 as MDHEN and CDR2 as SYDVKM. The full variable domain, rest sourced from reference TRBV28 and TRBJ1-1, is DVKVTQSSRYLVKRTGEKVFLECVQDMDHENMFWYRQDPGLGLRLIYFSYDVKMKEKGDIPEGYSVSREKKERFSLILESASTNQTSMYLCASGLATGENTEAFFGQGTRLTVV.

This clonotype was counted ten times or more. V gene TRBV4-1 combines with J gene TRBJ1-2; a weak D match, TRBD1 (5 bases). The germline V gene has CDR1 MGHRA and CDR2 YSYEKL. CDR3 length equals 15 residues. The V end was cut by 1 base, the J end by 7 bases, with 16 bases between. The CDR3 sequence is CASSQGAGGVIGYTF. The DNA for the CDR3 is TGCGCCAGCAGCCAAGGGGCGGGAGGGGTGATTGGCTACACCTTC.

This clonotype was counted many times. The genes are TRBV20-1 and TRBJ2-1; 9 bases match TRBD2. The germline CDR1 and CDR2 sequences are DFQATT and SNEGSKA (reference sequence). The CDR3 length is 15 residues. V lost 2 bases to trimming and J lost 5 bases; unmatched junction nucleotides: 7. In DNA form, the CDR3 reads TGCAGTGCTAGACGCCTGGCGGGGGGGGACAATGAGCAGTTCTTC. This translates into CSARRLAGGDNEQFF.

This clonotype occurred many times. The chain couples TRBV5-4 to TRBJ2-1; 11 bases align to TRBD2. J lost 9 bases, V lost 1 base, and 12 bases had no gene match. The CDR3 runs 17 residues. Germline CDR1 reads SGHNT; CDR2 reads YYREEE (reference sequence). DNA of the CDR3: TGTGCCAGCAGCTTGCCCTTTGGTAGCGGGGGGGCAGGTGAGCAGTTCTTC. Translating it yields CASSLPFGSGGAGEQFF.

Ten or more counts support this clonotype. The chain links TRBV11-3 to TRBJ2-2; 8 positions agree with TRBD1. Germline V gene data show CDR1 as SGHNT and CDR2 as YENEEA. Trimming at V came to 4 bases and at J to 4 bases, leaving 2 bases not matched to a gene. The CDR3 has 14 residues. As DNA, the CDR3 is TGTGCCAGCAGCTCGGACAGGGCCACCGGGGAGCTGTTTTTT. Its translation: CASSSDRATGELFF.